The entry below describes one T cell receptor beta chain. The specificity of this receptor is unknown. No base qualities exist here, and no much larger clone lies one base off it. Taken from the germline V gene (reference sequence), the CDR1 and CDR2 loops are LNHNV and YYDKDF. The CDR3 runs 15 amino acids, cysteine and phenylalanine included. The CDR3 DNA has 45 bases and is translated from base 1. The data stem from a study of blood T cell repertoires in COVID-19 (dated by TCRdb to 2020 to 2022). Regarding the study in general: Samples from collaborators originated in the United States, Italy and Spain and spanned both the acute and convalescent phases of COVID-19. Deeply sampled blood TCRbeta repertoires from subjects exposed to, actively infected with, or recovered from COVID-19 were included in the dataset. HLA class I and class II types, where available, came from metadata supplied by the sample provider rather than from assay-based typing. The prospective study material was composed of cDNA or gDNA derived from T cells, B-cell-depleted T cells, or PBMCs. The repertoires were made available in a free public database intended to serve as a resource for research on the immune response to SARS-CoV-2. The samples were drawn from two sources: the first 160 participants of the ongoing ImmuneRACE study, and over 1,000 subjects contributed by 6 global collaborators. The sample metadata nearly always contained a de-identified subject ID, COVID-19 status, age in years and sex.

The collaborating institutions used their own protocols to collect whole blood in K2EDTA tubes. For TCRbeta analysis, collaborators shipped samples as frozen whole blood, isolated PBMCs, or DNA extracted from either of those sample types. The immunoSEQ Assay, a bias-controlled multiplex PCR, was used to amplify TCRbeta CDR3 regions from genomic DNA. The published analysis was carried out like this. Nucleated cell counts per sample were estimated from amplification of reference gene primers within the assay. To quantify the absolute abundance of each unique TCRbeta CDR3 rearrangement, sequence reads were collapsed and filtered. For each sample, productive Simpson clonality was calculated by taking the square root of Simpson's diversity index across productive rearrangements. Held by TCRdb, this immuneACCESS table contains in-frame sequences only and omits some clones. Under half of the omission traces to an unresolved V gene where checked; the cause of the rest is unknown. The DNA gave D and trimming, while V, J and clone size come from that table. Here the sample has 400,000 or so clones; about 88% occur a single time. The ten top clones hold 3% of the sample.

Findings and caveats that apply to the study as a whole: The amount of clinical and demographic metadata varied by source and participant and was provided uncurated.

This TCR was recovered from a human donor in a cohort sampled during active COVID-19. The sequenced sample consisted of peripheral blood. This receptor chain uses TRBV15 and TRBJ1-3, with TRBD1 identical over 7 junction bases. CDR3 loop: CACSRGVASGNTIYF. The nucleotide sequence reads TGTGCTTGTTCCAGGGGGGTCGCGTCTGGAAACACCATATATTTT. Reference TRBV15 and TRBJ1-3 proteins supply the regions before and after the CDR3; the full variable domain is: DAMVIQNPRYQVTQFGKPVTLSCSQTLNHNVMYWYQQKSSQAPKLLFHYYDKDFNNEADTPDNFQSRRPNTSFCFLDIRSPGLGDTAMYLCACSRGVASGNTIYFGEGSWLTVV.